This T cell receptor (beta chain) came from a study of T-cell memory formation after mild COVID-19. Background on the study: TCR clustering was largely donor specific. Broader study findings: Later expanders leaned CD4+, whereas day 15 to 85 contracting clones were balanced CD4/CD8. Pre-infection memory contained some responding clones, which suggested that cross-reactive memory had joined.

Remarks on this clonotype: No antigen is known for it.

TCR alpha and TCR beta cDNA libraries carrying sample barcodes and UMIs came from 5'RACE with constant-segment primers. TCRdb independently ran MiXCR on the 5' RACE reads; one entry per CDR3 protein. The sample consists of roughly 500,000 distinct CDR3 sequences, 20% of them appearing once. The V and J ends lost 5 bases and 6 bases respectively, with 20 bases between them. The germline V gene encodes CDR1 SGHNT and CDR2 YENEEA. The CDR3 consists of 15 residues. The chain combines TRBV11-3 with TRBJ2-7; maybe TRBD2 (6 bases). Sequencing used PBMCs or a T cell subset sorted from them (not recorded which). The source is an adult woman who had mild COVID-19 (a few samples of this study predate the infection). Cell type and time point are not known. The chain's CDR3 is CASSREWRSTGEQYF. The CDR3 DNA is TGTGCCAGCAGCCGGGAGTGGCGGAGTACAGGCGAGCAGTACTTC.